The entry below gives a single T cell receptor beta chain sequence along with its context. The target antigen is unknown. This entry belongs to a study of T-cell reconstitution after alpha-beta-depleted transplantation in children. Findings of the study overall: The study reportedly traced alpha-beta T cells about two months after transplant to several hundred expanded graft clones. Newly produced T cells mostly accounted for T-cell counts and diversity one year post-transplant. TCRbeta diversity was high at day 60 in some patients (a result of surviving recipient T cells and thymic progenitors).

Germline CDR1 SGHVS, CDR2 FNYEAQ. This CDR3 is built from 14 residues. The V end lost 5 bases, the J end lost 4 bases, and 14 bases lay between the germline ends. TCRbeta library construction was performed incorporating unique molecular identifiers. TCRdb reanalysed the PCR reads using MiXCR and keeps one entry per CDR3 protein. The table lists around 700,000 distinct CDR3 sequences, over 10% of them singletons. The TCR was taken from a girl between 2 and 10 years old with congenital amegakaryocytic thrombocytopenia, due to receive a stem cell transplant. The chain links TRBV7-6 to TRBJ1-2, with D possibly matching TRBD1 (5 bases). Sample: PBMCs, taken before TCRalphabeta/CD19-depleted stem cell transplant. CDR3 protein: CASSQGISGYGYTF. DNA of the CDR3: TGTGCCAGCAGCCAGGGCATATCAGGCTATGGCTACACCTTC. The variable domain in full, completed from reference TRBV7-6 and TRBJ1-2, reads GAGVSQSPRYKVTKRGQDVALRCDPISGHVSLYWYRQALGQGPEFLTYFNYEAQQDKSGLPNDRFSAERPEGSISTLTIQRTEQRDSAMYRCASSQGISGYGYTFGSGTRLTVV.